This T cell receptor beta chain was sequenced in a study of a mutant IDH1 vaccine in newly diagnosed glioma. The CDR3 has 12 residues. CDR1 is SGHTA, CDR2 FQGNSA, per germline. Between the trimmed V and J ends, which lost 5 bases and 8 bases, there was a span of 12 bases. Sequencing was performed with immunoSEQ multiplex PCR; in TCRdb, only in-frame clones are kept and a portion is missing. The sample lists tens of thousands of clones, roughly four fifths seen once, with approximately 5.6% in the top ten. Concerning this clone: Its antigen is currently unknown.

Study findings and constraints: Changes in top peripheral clonotypes did not appear linked to pseudoprogression.

Time point indicated: week 47, end of study. It was 300 ug of mutant IDH1 20-mer peptide that made up each vaccine dose, given with topical imiquimod. This clonotype was obtained from a man in his forties with glioma. Sequencing used PBMCs, obtained from a glioma patient whose treatment included an IDH1 peptide vaccine. The chain joins TRBV7-2 to TRBJ1-2; perhaps TRBD1 as D (5 bases). This CDR3 reads CASSPHGDGYTF. The CDR3 nucleotides are TGTGCCAGCAGCCCCCACGGGGACGGCTACACCTTC. The variable domain in full, completed from reference TRBV7-2 and TRBJ1-2, reads GAGVSQSPSNKVTEKGKDVELRCDPISGHTALYWYRQSLGQGLEFLIYFQGNSAPDKSGLPSDRFSAERTGGSVSTLTIQRTQQEDSAVYLCASSPHGDGYTFGSGTRLTVV.